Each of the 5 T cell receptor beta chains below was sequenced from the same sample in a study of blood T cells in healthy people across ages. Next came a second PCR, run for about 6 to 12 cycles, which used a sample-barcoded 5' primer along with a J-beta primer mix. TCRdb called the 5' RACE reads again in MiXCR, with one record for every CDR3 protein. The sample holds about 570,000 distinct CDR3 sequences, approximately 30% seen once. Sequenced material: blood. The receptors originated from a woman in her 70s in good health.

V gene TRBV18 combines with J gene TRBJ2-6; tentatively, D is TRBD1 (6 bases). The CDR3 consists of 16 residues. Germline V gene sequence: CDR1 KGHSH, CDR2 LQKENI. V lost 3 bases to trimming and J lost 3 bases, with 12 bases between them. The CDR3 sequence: CASSPLRGNGANVLTF. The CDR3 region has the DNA TGTGCCAGCTCACCCCTTAGGGGGAATGGGGCCAACGTCCTGACTTTC.

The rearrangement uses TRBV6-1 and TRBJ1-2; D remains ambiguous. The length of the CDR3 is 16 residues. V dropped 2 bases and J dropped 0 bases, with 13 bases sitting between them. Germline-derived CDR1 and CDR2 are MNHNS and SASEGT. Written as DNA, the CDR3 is TGTGCCAGCAGTGAATACCCCTTGTCGACTAACTATGGCTACACCTTC. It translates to CASSEYPLSTNYGYTF.

The CDR3 here is CASSPLGASKDGYTF. As DNA, the CDR3 is TGTGCCAGCAGCCCCCTCGGAGCTTCCAAGGATGGCTACACCTTC. The chain joins TRBV7-9 to TRBJ1-2, with D hard to call. Germline CDR1 is SEHNR and CDR2 is FQNEAQ (reference sequence). The V end was cut by 5 bases, the J end by 6 bases, with 19 bases between. This CDR3 is 15 amino acids long.

The CDR3 loop reads CASSSGQPSLKETQYF. In DNA form, the CDR3 reads TGTGCCAGCAGCTCTGGACAGCCGTCGCTAAAGGAGACCCAGTACTTC. This chain joins TRBV7-2 and TRBJ2-5; maybe TRBD1 (6 bases). Germline V gene data show CDR1 as SGHTA and CDR2 as FQGNSA. Between the trimmed V and J ends, which lost 4 bases and 5 bases, there was a span of 20 bases. The CDR3 contains 16 residues.

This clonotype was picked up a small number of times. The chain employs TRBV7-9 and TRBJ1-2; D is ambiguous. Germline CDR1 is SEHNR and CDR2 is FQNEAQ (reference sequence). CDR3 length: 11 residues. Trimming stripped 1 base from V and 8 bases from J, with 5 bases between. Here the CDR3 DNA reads TGTGCCAGCAGCTTAGAACGCGGCTACACCTTC. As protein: CASSLERGYTF.